This passage covers 11 T cell receptor beta chains from one sample sequenced in a study of blood T cells in healthy people across ages (dated by TCRdb to about 2015). The library was made by 5' RACE. The instrument was an Illumina HiSeq 2500. A second PCR of about 6 to 12 cycles was run with a J-beta primer mix and a sample-barcoded 5' primer. Using fastp at Q25 and MiXCR, TCRdb reprocessed the public reads and kept productive beta chains. Rows matching on CDR3 protein sequence are summarized as one entry with the most common DNA and genes. Here the sample has over a million distinct CDR3 sequences; roughly two fifths occur a single time. Together, the top ten hold over 3.5% of the sample. Sequenced material: blood. The receptors here all came from a woman in her late teens or twenties in good health.

Concerning this clonotype: A much larger clone differs by one base, so this may be a read error. The chain combines TRBV29-1 with TRBJ2-2, with D possibly being TRBD1 or TRBD2 (5 bases each). CDR3 length equals 13 residues. Germline CDR1 SQVTM, CDR2 ANQGSEA. As DNA, the CDR3 is TGCGGCGTCGCCAGGGACAACACCGGGGAGCTGTTTTTT. Translated, it gives CGVARDNTGELFF.

This clonotype came up a few times. V is TRBV4-3 and J is TRBJ1-4; D unresolved. V was cut by 3 bases and J by 5 bases, with 16 bases left in between. Germline CDR1 LGHNA, CDR2 YSLEER. This CDR3 has 16 residues. This chain's CDR3 is CASSQGSLRLNEKLFF. The CDR3 DNA is TGCGCCAGCAGCCAGGGGTCGCTGAGACTCAATGAAAAACTGTTTTTT.

In its sample, this clonotype was seen many times. The rearrangement uses TRBV27 and TRBJ2-7; D is unresolved. The germline CDR1 and CDR2 sequences are MNHEY and SMNVEV (reference sequence). V lost 2 bases to trimming and J lost 3 bases, with 8 bases between them. The CDR3 covers 13 residues. CDR3 DNA sequence: TGTGCCAGCAGTTTAGGAGACATCTACGAGCAGTACTTC. Protein product: CASSLGDIYEQYF.

This clonotype occurred a few times. The V and J genes are TRBV20-1 and TRBJ1-1; no firm D call. The CDR3 consists of 14 residues. The V end lost 0 bases, the J end lost 0 bases, and 8 bases lay between the germline ends. Germline CDR1 DFQATT, CDR2 SNEGSKA (reference sequence). The CDR3 region has the DNA TGCAGTGCTAGAGAGGAAGCTATGAACACTGAAGCTTTCTTT. Amino acids: CSAREEAMNTEAFF.

The V and J genes are TRBV20-1 and TRBJ1-5, with a possible D match to TRBD1 (6 bases). This CDR3 spans 12 amino acids. CDR1 is DFQATT and CDR2 is SNEGSKA in the germline V gene (reference sequence). The chain's CDR3 is CSAGTFNQPQHF. CDR3 nucleotide sequence: TGCAGCGCCGGGACATTTAATCAGCCCCAGCATTTT.

The V gene is TRBV7-9, the J gene TRBJ1-1, with D perhaps matching TRBD1 (6 bases). The germline V gene encodes CDR1 SEHNR and CDR2 FQNEAQ (reference sequence). The ends were cut back, 1 base at V and 0 bases at J, with 9 bases in the middle. The CDR3 has 15 amino acids. The CDR3 bases are TGTGCCAGCAGCTTAGGGGACACTATGAACACTGAAGCTTTCTTT. Translation: CASSLGDTMNTEAFF.

This chain joins TRBV5-1 and TRBJ1-2; D gene unclear. The V end was cut by 0 bases, the J end by 4 bases, with 13 bases between. The CDR3 totals 15 residues. Germline V gene sequence: CDR1 SGHRS, CDR2 YFSETQ. The CDR3 DNA reads TGCGCCAGCAGCTTGGGGCAGCAGTGGTCCTATGGCTACACCTTC. It yields the protein CASSLGQQWSYGYTF.

The rearrangement links TRBV7-9 to TRBJ2-1, with D hard to call. The CDR3 length is 17 residues. Germline CDR1 SEHNR, CDR2 FQNEAQ (reference sequence). V was clipped by 5 bases and J by 0 bases, with 17 bases between them. The CDR3 reads CASSPRPLGSSYNEQFF. The CDR3 DNA follows: TGTGCCAGCAGCCCCCGACCCCTAGGAAGCTCCTACAATGAGCAGTTCTTC.

V gene TRBV20-1 combines with J gene TRBJ2-5; tentatively, D is TRBD2 (5 bases). Matching the DNA end better, TRBJ2-7 makes the J call doubtful. The germline CDR1 and CDR2 sequences are DFQATT and SNEGSKA (reference sequence). The CDR3 spans 12 residues. In DNA, the CDR3 is TGCAGTGCTACTCTCGAGGGTGTCGAGCAGTACTTC. It is translated as CSATLEGVEQYF.

This chain links TRBV7-2 with TRBJ2-4, with 8 bases that match TRBD2. The J call is in doubt because the DNA end fits TRBJ2-7 better. Germline CDR1 reads SGHTA; CDR2 reads FQGNSA. This CDR3 spans 16 amino acids. Written as DNA, the CDR3 is TGTGCCAGCAGCTTAGAAGCGGTAGCGGGGTCGTACGAGCAGTACTTC. Its protein product is CASSLEAVAGSYEQYF.

This clonotype showed up just once. This chain links TRBV7-9 with TRBJ2-5, with no clear D. Germline CDR1 SEHNR, CDR2 FQNEAQ (reference sequence). Trimming stripped 5 bases from V and 2 bases from J, with 12 bases between. The CDR3 runs to 14 residues. CDR3 region: CASSGRMQQETQYF. The CDR3 nucleotides read TGTGCCAGCAGCGGACGAATGCAGCAAGAGACCCAGTACTTC.